The 32 T cell receptor beta chains in this list originate from one sample, sequenced in a study of T cell repertoires in cytomegalovirus infection. These receptors have no identified antigens. One entry per CDR3 protein results from TCRdb running MiXCR on the reads. The sample comprises hundreds of thousands of distinct CDR3 sequences, 30% to 35% of which are singletons, and approximately 18% rests with the top ten. Sequenced material: cultured PBMCs, taken from culture after CMV antigen stimulation. The receptors derive from a human donor in good health (CMV status not recorded). Some clones in this sample may be carry-over from other donors' samples.

The V gene is TRBV28, the J gene TRBJ2-3; the D gene is possibly TRBD2 (6 bases). The CDR3 covers 17 residues. Trimming took off 4 bases at V and 0 bases at J, with 17 bases between the two ends. Germline-derived CDR1 and CDR2 are MDHEN and SYDVKM. The CDR3 DNA reads TGTGCCAGCAGTTCCCCAGGGACTTCCTCTAGCACAGATACGCAGTATTTT. Translation gives CASSSPGTSSSTDTQYF.

This chain uses TRBV2 with TRBJ1-2; a possible D gene is TRBD1 (6 bases). The CDR3 is 13 amino acids. Between the trimmed V and J ends, which lost 5 bases and 6 bases, there was a span of 13 bases. Germline V gene sequence: CDR1 SNHLY, CDR2 FYNNEI. In DNA, the CDR3 is TGTGCCAGCAGTCCACAGGGATCCGATGGCTACACCTTC. Residues: CASSPQGSDGYTF.

The chain has TRBV7-9 and TRBJ1-5; the D is unclear. Trimming stripped 5 bases from V and 7 bases from J, with 15 bases between. Per germline, CDR1 SEHNR and CDR2 FQNEAQ (reference sequence). CDR3 length: 14 amino acids. CDR3 nucleotide sequence: TGTGCCAGCAGCGTTGGGGAGGGAGGCCAGCCCCAGCATTTT. It translates to CASSVGEGGQPQHF.

Details on this clonotype: Mismatch with germline at one junction end may stem from a read error. V and J are TRBV12-5 and TRBJ1-4, with D uncertain. CDR3 size: 15 residues. In germline, CDR1 is LGHNT, CDR2 FRNRAP. The CDR3 region has the DNA TGTGCCAGTGGTACGGGATTTGCAACTAATGAAAAACTGTTTTTT. Its translation is CASGTGFATNEKLFF.

This clonotype was picked up many times. This chain joins TRBV6-1 and TRBJ1-2; 8 nucleotides match TRBD1. Trimming removed 7 bases from V and 7 bases from J; junction bases left unmatched: 5. Germline CDR1 reads MNHNS; CDR2 reads SASEGT. There are 12 residues in the CDR3. The CDR3 here is CASTHGTGGYTF. In DNA form, the CDR3 reads TGTGCCAGCACCCATGGGACAGGTGGCTACACCTTC.

The chain is built from TRBV5-1 and TRBJ2-7; D assignment may be TRBD1 or TRBD2 (5 bases each). The CDR3 covers 14 residues. CDR1 SGHRS and CDR2 YFSETQ come from the germline V gene. The germline V and J ends were trimmed by 7 bases and 4 bases, with 18 bases remaining between them. The CDR3 nucleotides read TGCGCCAGCGGGTCGGGGCCAGGAGTATACGAGCAGTACTTC. Translating gives CASGSGPGVYEQYF.

This chain links TRBV9 with TRBJ1-5, with D maybe TRBD1 (5 bases). The V end lost 1 base, the J end lost 5 bases, and 19 bases lay between the germline ends. The CDR3 length is 17 residues. CDR1 is SGDLS, CDR2 YYNGEE, per germline. The CDR3 reads CASSVKRAPRGDQPQHF. DNA of the CDR3: TGTGCCAGCAGCGTAAAAAGGGCACCCAGAGGGGATCAGCCCCAGCATTTT.

The chain uses TRBV29-1 and TRBJ1-2; 10 nucleotides align to TRBD1. Trimming took 6 bases from V and 7 from J; bases not matched to a gene: 5. This CDR3 contains 12 residues. Germline assignment: CDR1 SQVTM and CDR2 ANQGSEA. CDR3 amino acids: CSVRDRGAGYTF. As DNA, the CDR3 is TGCAGCGTCCGGGACAGGGGTGCTGGCTACACCTTC.

This clonotype was recorded only once. The chain employs TRBV19 and TRBJ2-3; tentative D call: TRBD2 (6 bases). The CDR3 runs to 14 residues. The V end lost 9 bases, the J end lost 8 bases, and 21 bases lay between the germline ends. The V gene's germline CDR1 is LNHDA and CDR2 SQIVND (reference sequence). The CDR3 region is CASGKSSVGVTQYF. The CDR3 region has the DNA TGTGCCAGCGGTAAATCTAGCGTTGGGGTTACGCAGTATTTT.

The V gene is TRBV9, the J gene TRBJ2-1; possible D gene TRBD2, 6 bases. Trimming removed 1 base at V and 0 bases at J, with 11 bases between. Germline-derived CDR1 and CDR2 are SGDLS and YYNGEE. The CDR3 is made up of 16 amino acids. CDR3 residues: CASSVSGTFSYNEQFF. DNA of the CDR3: TGTGCCAGCAGCGTATCAGGGACTTTCTCCTACAATGAGCAGTTCTTC.

V is TRBV5-6 and J is TRBJ1-2, with D maybe TRBD1 (5 bases). Germline assignment: CDR1 SGHDT and CDR2 YYEEEE. The CDR3 runs to 15 residues. V lost 0 bases and J 1 base, leaving 10 bases between the germline ends. CDR3 coding DNA: TGTGCCAGCAGCTTGGGCGTGAGGGGTAACTATGGCTACACCTTC. Its translation: CASSLGVRGNYGYTF.

This chain connects TRBV14 to TRBJ2-7; D is tentatively TRBD1 or TRBD2 (5 bases each). Germline CDR1 reads SGHDN; CDR2 reads FVKESK. The CDR3 length is 19 residues. With 2 bases removed from V and 3 bases from J, the gap between germline ends came to 26 bases. The CDR3 region is CASSQYSFRGVAPDYEQYF. The CDR3 region has the DNA TGTGCCAGCAGCCAATACTCCTTTAGAGGGGTAGCGCCCGACTACGAGCAGTACTTC.

This clonotype came up a few times. This rearrangement joins TRBV28 to TRBJ1-6; D is ambiguous. CDR3 length equals 14 residues. Germline-derived CDR1 and CDR2 are MDHEN and SYDVKM. Trimming removed 9 bases from V and 1 base from J, with 10 bases in between. The CDR3 DNA is TGTGCCAGTTCCGGAGGGTCCTATAATTCACCCCTCCACTTT. Its protein product is CASSGGSYNSPLHF.

This chain uses TRBV27 with TRBJ1-1; weak D call: TRBD1 (6 bases). The CDR3 runs to 12 residues. The germline V gene has CDR1 MNHEY and CDR2 SMNVEV (reference sequence). V lost 5 bases and J 5 bases, leaving 9 bases between the germline ends. This chain's CDR3 is CASSQQGTEAFF. In DNA form, the CDR3 reads TGTGCCAGCAGTCAACAGGGAACTGAAGCTTTCTTT.

The V call is TRBV12-5, the J call TRBJ2-7; D gene ambiguous. V was pared by 4 bases and J by 3 bases, with 4 bases between. The CDR3 sequence is 11 residues long. Germline assignment: CDR1 LGHNT and CDR2 FRNRAP. Written as DNA, the CDR3 is TGTGCTAGTGGTTGGGACTACGAGCAGTACTTC. The encoded protein is CASGWDYEQYF.

The CDR3 bases are TGCAGCGCGGGGGGCAGGGACTACGAGCAGTACTTC. Amino acid sequence: CSAGGRDYEQYF. This chain links TRBV29-1 with TRBJ2-7; weak D call: TRBD2 (7 bases). Germline CDR1 and CDR2: SQVTM and ANQGSEA. The CDR3 length is 12 residues. V lost 7 bases, J lost 3 bases, and 13 bases lay in between.

This clonotype was recorded a few times. The gene calls are TRBV7-2 and TRBJ1-5; D remains unclear. Per the germline V gene, CDR1 is SGHTA and CDR2 is FQGNSA. Trimming cost V 5 bases and J 5 bases, with 10 bases left between them. The CDR3 covers 13 residues. The CDR3 spells CASSIRRDQPQHF. The DNA for the CDR3 is TGTGCCAGCAGCATCCGACGGGATCAGCCCCAGCATTTT.

This clonotype was recorded once. This chain uses TRBV6-5 with TRBJ2-1; 10 positions agree with TRBD2. The germline V gene encodes CDR1 MNHEY and CDR2 SVGAGI. J lost 0 bases, V lost 7 bases, and 3 bases had no gene match. CDR3 length: 15 residues. CDR3 protein: CASIRLAGSYNEQFF. CDR3 sequence (DNA): TGTGCCAGCATTAGACTAGCGGGCTCCTACAATGAGCAGTTCTTC.

The rearrangement joins TRBV12-3 or TRBV12-4 to TRBJ1-4; TRBD1 might be the D (5 bases). The V end lost 3 bases, the J end lost 6 bases, and 11 bases lay between the germline ends. The CDR3 loop spans 14 amino acids. This CDR3 reads CASSLAGVDEKLFF. The CDR3 DNA follows: TGTGCCAGCAGTTTGGCGGGGGTGGATGAAAAACTGTTTTTT.

This clonotype has only a few counts. V is TRBV12-3 or TRBV12-4 and J is TRBJ2-7; 10 positions match TRBD2. The V segment lost 7 bases and the J segment 3 bases; nucleotides outside the gene matches: 6. There are 14 residues in the CDR3. CDR3 DNA: TGTGCCAGCACCGTCGGACTAGCGGTCTACGAGCAGTACTTC. This gives the protein CASTVGLAVYEQYF.

There are many counts of this clonotype. The chain recombines TRBV7-2 with TRBJ1-5; unclear D gene. Deletions cut 5 bases from V and 5 bases from J, with 10 bases between. Germline V gene sequence: CDR1 SGHTA, CDR2 FQGNSA. The CDR3 spans 13 residues. CDR3 in DNA: TGTGCCAGCAGCCTGTCATGGGATCAGCCCCAGCATTTT. It translates to CASSLSWDQPQHF.

V gene TRBV28 combines with J gene TRBJ2-3; 14 bases are shared with TRBD2. Per the germline V gene, CDR1 is MDHEN and CDR2 is SYDVKM. The junction had 2 bases not matched to a gene; V was cut back by 3 bases and J by 6 bases. The CDR3 consists of 15 residues. CDR3 region: CASSFRTSGGDTQYF. CDR3 in DNA: TGTGCCAGCAGTTTTCGGACTAGCGGGGGGGATACGCAGTATTTT.

The sample holds many counts of this clonotype. The chain carries TRBV7-2 and TRBJ2-3, with 11 bases matching TRBD2. V dropped 2 bases and J dropped 3; count of bases not matched to a gene: 13. Germline CDR1 reads SGHTA; CDR2 reads FQGNSA. The CDR3 covers 19 residues. The CDR3 DNA sequence: TGTGCCAGCAGCTTAAGGCGCTCCATAGCGGGGGGGCTGACAGATACGCAGTATTTT. Protein: CASSLRRSIAGGLTDTQYF.

This chain joins TRBV4-1 and TRBJ2-7, with D possibly matching TRBD2 (5 bases). This CDR3 contains 15 residues. The germline V gene encodes CDR1 MGHRA and CDR2 YSYEKL. V was trimmed by 4 bases and J by 2 bases, leaving 15 bases between them. CDR3 residues: CASSPGNRGTYEQYF. CDR3 DNA: TGCGCCAGCAGCCCGGGTAATCGGGGTACCTACGAGCAGTACTTC.

This clonotype was counted a few times. V gene TRBV7-2 combines with J gene TRBJ2-3, with D uncertain. The CDR3 extends over 16 amino acids. Germline CDR1 reads SGHTA; CDR2 reads FQGNSA. Trimming left V 2 bases short and J 0 bases short, with 12 bases between. The DNA of the CDR3 is TGTGCCAGCAGCTTATCTCGGGCACAAAGCACAGATACGCAGTATTTT. The encoded protein is CASSLSRAQSTDTQYF.

This chain joins TRBV20-1 and TRBJ2-4; 8 bases fit TRBD2. The CDR3 runs to 14 residues. The V gene's germline CDR1 is DFQATT and CDR2 SNEGSKA (reference sequence). After removal of 5 bases from V and 6 bases from J, the junction contained 9 bases not matched to a gene. The CDR3 spells CSARKRELGNIQYF. For the CDR3, the DNA is TGCAGTGCTCGTAAGCGGGAGTTAGGAAACATTCAGTACTTC.

This clonotype was picked up one time. The genes are TRBV6-8 and TRBJ1-4; 7 bases line up with TRBD1. V was pared by 10 bases and J by 4 bases, with 12 bases of the junction left unmatched. CDR1 is MNHGY and CDR2 is SAAAGT in the germline V gene. The CDR3 runs 15 residues. The CDR3 region is CATGDSLGSNEKLFF. In nucleotides, the CDR3 is TGTGCCACCGGGGACAGTCTTGGGAGTAATGAAAAACTGTTTTTT.

The chain joins TRBV2 to TRBJ2-3; 8 bases agree with TRBD2. The CDR3 is made up of 13 amino acids. The V gene end was trimmed by 8 bases and the J gene end by 4 bases; junction bases not matched to a gene: 5. The germline V gene encodes CDR1 SNHLY and CDR2 FYNNEI. CDR3 DNA sequence: TGTGCCAGCGCACTAGCGGAGGCAGATACGCAGTATTTT. This translates into CASALAEADTQYF.

The rearrangement uses TRBV2 and TRBJ1-5; D not resolved. Between the trimmed V and J ends, which lost 6 bases and 0 bases, there was a span of 9 bases. The CDR3 is 14 amino acids. The germline CDR1 and CDR2 sequences are SNHLY and FYNNEI. Here the CDR3 DNA reads TGTGCCAGCAGGGGCAGAAATAGCAATCAGCCCCAGCATTTT. It encodes CASRGRNSNQPQHF. The variable domain in full, completed from reference TRBV2 and TRBJ1-5, reads EPEVTQTPSHQVTQMGQEVILRCVPISNHLYFYWYRQILGQKVEFLVSFYNNEISEKSEIFDDQFSVERPDGSNFTLKIRSTKLEDSAMYFCASRGRNSNQPQHFGDGTRLSIL.

This chain joins TRBV20-1 and TRBJ2-5, with 12 positions matching TRBD2. CDR1 is DFQATT, CDR2 SNEGSKA, per germline (reference sequence). V lost 3 bases and J lost 4; bases outside the gene matches: 3. This CDR3 has 14 amino acids. Here the CDR3 DNA reads TGCAGTGCTAGCCCACTAGCGGGGGGAGAGACCCAGTACTTC. Protein product: CSASPLAGGETQYF.

This clonotype was counted between two and nine times. This chain links TRBV12-3 or TRBV12-4 with TRBJ2-5, with D unclear. The CDR3 is 13 amino acids. V dropped 2 bases and J dropped 5 bases, with 9 bases sitting between them. CDR3 in DNA: TGTGCCAGCAGTTTAATGGAAGGGGAGACCCAGTACTTC. It yields the protein CASSLMEGETQYF.

The chain couples TRBV19 to TRBJ1-5; D might be TRBD1 (5 bases). This CDR3 region has 16 residues. Deletions cut 3 bases from V and 2 bases from J, with 14 bases between. In germline, CDR1 is LNHDA, CDR2 SQIVND (reference sequence). CDR3 sequence reads: CASSIPMRDGNQPQHF. DNA for the CDR3: TGTGCCAGTAGTATCCCGATGAGGGACGGCAATCAGCCCCAGCATTTT.